Listed below are T cell receptor beta chains from one sample, sequenced in a study of Tregs in tolerant kidney transplant recipients. Produced via immunoSEQ multiplex PCR; TCRdb's table is partial and in-frame only. The sample has 68,000 or so clones, 80% to 85% seen once. Sequenced: CD4+ T cells from blood. Every receptor here comes from a human donor in good health. Each CDR3 is given with its conserved first and last residue. D genes are given only for firm matches. Where a row states a size, it is once, few, many or the class of an expanded clone; other rows omit it.

d_gene,abundance,v_gene,j_gene,CDR3nt,CDR3aa
-,-,TRBV11-1,TRBJ2-3,TGTGCCAGCAGCCTACGGGGGTCAGATACGCAGTATTTT,CASSLRGSDTQYF
TRBD1,-,TRBV5-5,TRBJ2-2,TGTGCCAGCAGCGAGAGACAGGGAAGCACCGGGGAGCTGTTTTTT,CASSERQGSTGELFF
-,-,TRBV7-2,TRBJ1-5,TGTGCCAGCAGCGATAAACCAACCGCTTCGCCCCAGCATTTT,CASSDKPTASPQHF
TRBD2,-,TRBV2,TRBJ2-3,TGTGCCAGCAGTGAGTCGGGGGGTGGTGATACGCAGTATTTT,CASSESGGGDTQYF
-,few,TRBV6-1,TRBJ2-1,TGTGCCAGCAGTGGATGGTTGGGGTCCTTCGGCAATGAGCAGTTCTTC,CASSGWLGSFGNEQFF
-,-,TRBV4-2,TRBJ1-2,TGTGCCAGCAGAAGTGCGGGGGCTAGTGGCTACACCTTC,CASRSAGASGYTF
TRBD1,-,TRBV6-1,TRBJ1-1,TGTGCCAGCAGGGAAAGGACAGGGGGCGGTCAAGCTTTCTTT,CASRERTGGGQAFF
TRBD1,-,TRBV10-3,TRBJ2-7,TGTGCCATCAGCTCCGGGACAGGGGTCGAGCAGTACTTC,CAISSGTGVEQYF
-,-,TRBV7-6,TRBJ2-2,TGTGCCAGCAGCTCGTTAGAGACGCATACGAACACCGGGGAGCTGTTTTTT,CASSSLETHTNTGELFF
TRBD2,-,TRBV4-1,TRBJ2-1,TGCGCCAGCAGCCACACCGGACTAGCGGGAGGGGGCAATGAGCAGTTCTTC,CASSHTGLAGGGNEQFF
-,-,TRBV18,TRBJ1-2,TGTGCCAGCTCACCACCGCCAGCTAGACCCGCACTCTATGGCTACACCTTC,CASSPPPARPALYGYTF
-,-,TRBV5-1,TRBJ2-3,TGCGCCAGCAGCCAAGGGGGCACAGATACGCAGTATTTT,CASSQGGTDTQYF
-,-,TRBV18,TRBJ2-5,TGTGCCAGCTCACCAACCGGGACCATTGGGACCCAGTACTTC,CASSPTGTIGTQYF
-,-,TRBV6-5,TRBJ1-1,TGTGCCAGCAGTTATAATTGGGGGGTGAACACTGAAGCTTTCTTT,CASSYNWGVNTEAFF
-,-,TRBV6-5,TRBJ2-4,TGTGCCGGAAGGTCCGGGGCCAAAAACATTCAGTACTTC,CAGRSGAKNIQYF